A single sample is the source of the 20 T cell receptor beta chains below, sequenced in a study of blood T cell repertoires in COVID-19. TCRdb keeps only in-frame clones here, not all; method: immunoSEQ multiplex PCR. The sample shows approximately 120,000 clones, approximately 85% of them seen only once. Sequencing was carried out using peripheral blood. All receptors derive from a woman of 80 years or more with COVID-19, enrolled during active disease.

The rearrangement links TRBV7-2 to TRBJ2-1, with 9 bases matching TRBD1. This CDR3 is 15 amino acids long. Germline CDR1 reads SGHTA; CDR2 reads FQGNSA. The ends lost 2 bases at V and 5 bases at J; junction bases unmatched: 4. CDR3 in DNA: TGTGCCAGCAGCTTATGGGGACAGGGTAACAATGAGCAGTTCTTC. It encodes CASSLWGQGNNEQFF.

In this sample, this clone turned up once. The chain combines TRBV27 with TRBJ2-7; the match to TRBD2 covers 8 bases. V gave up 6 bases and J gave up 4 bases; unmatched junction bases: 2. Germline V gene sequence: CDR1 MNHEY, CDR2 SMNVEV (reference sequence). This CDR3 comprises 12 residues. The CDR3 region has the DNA TGTGCCAGCAGCGCGGGGGGTTACGAGCAGTACTTC. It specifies CASSAGGYEQYF.

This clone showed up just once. The CDR3 coding sequence is TGTGCCAGCTCACCGCTTTCAGACATGAACACTGAAGCTTTCTTT. Residues: CASSPLSDMNTEAFF. The chain employs TRBV18 and TRBJ1-1; D is unclear. The V and J ends lost 3 bases and 0 bases respectively, with 11 bases between them. The length of the CDR3 is 15 residues. Germline assignment: CDR1 KGHSH and CDR2 LQKENI. Full variable domain (remainder filled in from reference TRBV18 and TRBJ1-1): NAGVMQNPRHLVRRRGQEARLRCSPMKGHSHVYWYRQLPEEGLKFMVYLQKENIIDESGMPKERFSAEFPKEGPSILRIQQVVRGDSAAYFCASSPLSDMNTEAFFGQGTRLTVV.

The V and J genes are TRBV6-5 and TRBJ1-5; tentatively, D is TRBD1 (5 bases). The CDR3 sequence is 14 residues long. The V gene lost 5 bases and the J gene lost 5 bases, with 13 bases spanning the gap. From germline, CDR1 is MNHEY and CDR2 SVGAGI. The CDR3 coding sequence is TGTGCCAGCAGTCTAACCACAGGTGATCAGCCCCAGCATTTT. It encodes CASSLTTGDQPQHF.

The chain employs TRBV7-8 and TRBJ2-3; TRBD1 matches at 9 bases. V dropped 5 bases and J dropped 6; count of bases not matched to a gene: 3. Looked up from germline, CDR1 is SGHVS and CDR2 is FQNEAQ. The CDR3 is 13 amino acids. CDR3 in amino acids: CASSGDRADTQYF. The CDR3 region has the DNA TGTGCCAGCAGCGGGGACAGGGCTGATACGCAGTATTTT.

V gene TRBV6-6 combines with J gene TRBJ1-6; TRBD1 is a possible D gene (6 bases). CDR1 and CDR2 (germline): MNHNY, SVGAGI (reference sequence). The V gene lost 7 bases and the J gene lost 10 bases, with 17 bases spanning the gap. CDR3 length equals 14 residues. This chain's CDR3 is CASTQQGWKSPLHF. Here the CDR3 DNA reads TGTGCCAGCACCCAACAGGGTTGGAAATCACCCCTCCACTTT.

CDR3 in DNA: TGTGCCAGCAGCTTCAGGGCCTCTGGGGCCAACGTCCTGACTTTC. Its protein product is CASSFRASGANVLTF. The gene calls are TRBV7-6 and TRBJ2-6, with D perhaps matching TRBD1 (5 bases). The germline gives CDR1 SGHVS, CDR2 FNYEAQ. CDR3 length: 15 amino acids. V lost 3 bases, J lost 0 bases, and 6 bases lay in between.

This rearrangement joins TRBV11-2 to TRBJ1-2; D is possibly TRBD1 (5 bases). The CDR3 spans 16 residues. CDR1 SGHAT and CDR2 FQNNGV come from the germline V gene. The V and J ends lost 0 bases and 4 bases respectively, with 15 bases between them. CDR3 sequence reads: CASSLDQGPHRYGYTF. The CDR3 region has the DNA TGTGCCAGCAGCTTAGATCAGGGCCCTCACCGCTATGGCTACACCTTC.

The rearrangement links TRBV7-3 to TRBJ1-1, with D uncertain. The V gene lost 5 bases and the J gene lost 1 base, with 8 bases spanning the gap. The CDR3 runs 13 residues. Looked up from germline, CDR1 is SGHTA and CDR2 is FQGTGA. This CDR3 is CASSDGRNTEAFF. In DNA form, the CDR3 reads TGTGCCAGCAGCGACGGGAGGAACACTGAAGCTTTCTTT.

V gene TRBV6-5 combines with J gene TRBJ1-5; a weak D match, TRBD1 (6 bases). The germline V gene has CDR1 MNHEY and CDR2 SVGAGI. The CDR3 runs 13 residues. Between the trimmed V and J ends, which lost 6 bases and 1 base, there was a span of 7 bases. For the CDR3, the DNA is TGTGCCAGCAGGGGACAAAGCAATCAGCCCCAGCATTTT. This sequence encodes CASRGQSNQPQHF.

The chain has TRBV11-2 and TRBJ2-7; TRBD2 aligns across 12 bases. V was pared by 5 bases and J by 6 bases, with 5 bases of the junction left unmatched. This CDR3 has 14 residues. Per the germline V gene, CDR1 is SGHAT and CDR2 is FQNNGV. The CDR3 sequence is CASSPTSGSVEQYF. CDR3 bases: TGTGCCAGCAGCCCGACTAGCGGGAGCGTCGAGCAGTACTTC.

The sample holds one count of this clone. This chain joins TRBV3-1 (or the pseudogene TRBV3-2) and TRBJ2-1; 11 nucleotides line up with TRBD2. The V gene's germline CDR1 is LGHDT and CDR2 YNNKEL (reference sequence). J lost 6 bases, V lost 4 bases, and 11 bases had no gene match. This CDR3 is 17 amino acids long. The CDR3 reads CASSLQTGTSGGNEQFF. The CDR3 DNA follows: TGTGCCAGCAGCCTACAGACGGGGACTAGCGGAGGCAATGAGCAGTTCTTC.

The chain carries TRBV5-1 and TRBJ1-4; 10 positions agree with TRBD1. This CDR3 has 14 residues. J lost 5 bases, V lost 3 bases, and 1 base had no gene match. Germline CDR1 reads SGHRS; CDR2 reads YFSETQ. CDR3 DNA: TGCGCCAGCAGCTCGGACAGGGGGAATGAAAAACTGTTTTTT. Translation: CASSSDRGNEKLFF.

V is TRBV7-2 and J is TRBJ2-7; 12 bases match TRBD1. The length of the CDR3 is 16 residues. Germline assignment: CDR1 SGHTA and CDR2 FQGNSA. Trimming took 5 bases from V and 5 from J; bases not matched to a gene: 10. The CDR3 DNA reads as TGTGCCAGCAGCGCGGGGCCGGGACAGGGGGCTAACGAGCAGTACTTC. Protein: CASSAGPGQGANEQYF.

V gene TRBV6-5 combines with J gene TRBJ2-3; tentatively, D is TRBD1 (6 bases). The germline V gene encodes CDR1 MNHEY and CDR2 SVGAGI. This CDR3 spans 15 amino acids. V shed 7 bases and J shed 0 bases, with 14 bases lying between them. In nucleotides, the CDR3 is TGTGCCAGCACCACAGGGTTGGGGAGCACAGATACGCAGTATTTT. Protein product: CASTTGLGSTDTQYF.

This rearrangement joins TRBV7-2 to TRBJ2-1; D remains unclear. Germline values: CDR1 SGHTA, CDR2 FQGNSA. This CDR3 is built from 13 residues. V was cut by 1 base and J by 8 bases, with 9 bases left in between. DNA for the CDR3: TGTGCCAGCAGCTTAGGTTTACGAGATGAGCAGTTCTTC. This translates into CASSLGLRDEQFF.

CDR3 DNA: TGTGCCAGCAGTCGGGGGACAGGGAGCAATCAGCCCCAGCATTTT. Its translation: CASSRGTGSNQPQHF. The rearrangement links TRBV27 to TRBJ1-5, with 9 bases identical to TRBD1. The CDR3 is 15 amino acids. In germline, CDR1 is MNHEY, CDR2 SMNVEV (reference sequence). Losses at the gene ends were 5 bases for V and 1 base for J; bases not matched to a gene: 3.

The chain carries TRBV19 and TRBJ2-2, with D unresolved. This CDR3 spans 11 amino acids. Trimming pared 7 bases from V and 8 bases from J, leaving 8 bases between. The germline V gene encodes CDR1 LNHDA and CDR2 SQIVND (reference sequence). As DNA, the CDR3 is TGTGCCAGTAATAATAAAGGGGAGCTGTTTTTT. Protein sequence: CASNNKGELFF.

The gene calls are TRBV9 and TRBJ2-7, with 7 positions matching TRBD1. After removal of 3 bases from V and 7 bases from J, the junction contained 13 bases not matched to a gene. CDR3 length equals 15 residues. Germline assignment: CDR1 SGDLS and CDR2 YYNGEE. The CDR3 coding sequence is TGTGCCAGCAGCGCCGGGCCGACAGGGATAGGAGAGCAGTACTTC. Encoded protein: CASSAGPTGIGEQYF.

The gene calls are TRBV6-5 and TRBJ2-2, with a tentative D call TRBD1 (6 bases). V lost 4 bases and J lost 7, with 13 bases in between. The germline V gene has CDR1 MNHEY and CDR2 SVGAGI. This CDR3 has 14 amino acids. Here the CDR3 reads CASSWDTPGGELFF. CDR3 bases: TGTGCCAGCAGTTGGGACACCCCTGGCGGGGAGCTGTTTTTT.